This TCR beta chain came from a study of cytomegalovirus exposure and HLA in healthy donors. As concerns this clone: Antigen: not known.

PCR was performed using 60 Vbeta and 13 Jbeta primers. Assay used: immunoSEQ multiplex PCR; TCRdb lists only in-frame clones, some missing. The table includes about 140,000 clones, around 79% detected once. Study-level points and caveats: Researchers counted around 180 TCR beta chains as cytomegalovirus-associated. Solely CMV serostatus was available to characterize immune exposure. Under in vitro conditions, a few CMV-associated chains were confirmed as specific for CMV antigens. A later analysis reportedly found fewer N-insertions in an Asian-associated ancestry cluster than the roughly 730-donor mean.

The CDR3 length is 14 residues. V lost 2 bases, J lost 3 bases, and 3 bases stayed unmatched. The germline gives CDR1 SGHDN, CDR2 FVKESK. This rearrangement joins TRBV14 to TRBJ2-5; 7 nucleotides line up with TRBD2. This TCR was sampled from a male donor in good health and CMV-seronegative. The sample comprised PBMCs. The CDR3 reads CASSQLAGEETQYF. In DNA form, the CDR3 reads TGTGCCAGCAGCCAATTGGCGGGGGAAGAGACCCAGTACTTC.